This TCR beta chain appears in the sequencing data of a study of blood T cell repertoires in COVID-19. Study overall: Both acute and convalescent COVID-19 samples were obtained from the United States, Italy and Spain. T cells, B-cell-depleted T cells, or PBMCs supplied cDNA or gDNA.

In the authors' methods: Amplification with reference gene primers provided the estimates of nucleated cell counts. TCRdb's table, derived via immunoSEQ multiplex PCR, lists solely in-frame clones and lacks some. V and J calls and clone size are those listed in that table; D and trimming were worked out from the DNA. The data show approximately 77,000 clones, 65% to 90% seen once. The CDR3 has 13 residues. Germline CDR1 KGHSH, CDR2 LQKENI. Deletions cut 5 bases from V and 1 base from J, with 8 bases between. Seattle's cohort entered during active infection and was followed longitudinally. The chain has TRBV18 and TRBJ1-1; D gene unclear. Sequencing input: peripheral blood. The TCR was taken from a man aged 45-65 years with COVID-19, enrolled during active disease. CDR3 in amino acids: CASSSRQNTEAFF. The CDR3 region has the DNA TGTGCCAGCTCATCACGACAGAACACTGAAGCTTTCTTT.